The 18 T cell receptor beta chains given below trace back to one sample, sequenced in a study of cytomegalovirus exposure and HLA in healthy donors. PCR involved 60 Vbeta and 13 Jbeta primers. Measured with immunoSEQ multiplex PCR; TCRdb has only the in-frame clones, and not every one. The sample has approximately 140,000 clones, roughly 85% seen once. Sample: PBMCs. These TCRs come from a boy younger than 18 in good health and CMV-seronegative.

The chain uses TRBV6-5 and TRBJ2-7, with 8 bases that match TRBD2. The junction had 13 bases not matched to a gene; V was cut back by 6 bases and J by 6 bases. This CDR3 has 15 residues. The germline CDR1 and CDR2 sequences are MNHEY and SVGAGI. The CDR3 is CASRLGEAGVGEQYF. CDR3 nucleotide sequence: TGTGCCAGCAGACTCGGAGAAGCGGGAGTCGGCGAGCAGTACTTC.

V is TRBV4-1 and J is TRBJ1-5; the D is unclear. The V end was cut by 4 bases, the J end by 5 bases, with 9 bases between. CDR1 and CDR2 from the germline V gene are MGHRA and YSYEKL. The CDR3 length is 13 residues. In nucleotides, the CDR3 is TGCGCCAGCAGCCTCCCGGGAGATCAGCCCCAGCATTTT. As protein: CASSLPGDQPQHF.

This rearrangement joins TRBV5-4 to TRBJ1-2; D might be TRBD1 (5 bases). The CDR3 totals 15 residues. Between the trimmed V and J ends, which lost 1 base and 4 bases, there was a span of 14 bases. Germline CDR1 SGHNT, CDR2 YYREEE (reference sequence). This chain's CDR3 is CASSLNGGVGYGYTF. The CDR3 coding sequence is TGTGCCAGCAGCTTGAACGGGGGTGTGGGCTATGGCTACACCTTC. The variable domain in full, with the rest retrieved from reference TRBV5-4 and TRBJ1-2, is ETGVTQSPTHLIKTRGQQVTLRCSSQSGHNTVSWYQQALGQGPQFIFQYYREEENGRGNFPPRFSGLQFPNYSSELNVNALELDDSALYLCASSLNGGVGYGYTFGSGTRLTVV.

This clone was observed once. V is TRBV21-1 and J is TRBJ1-5; TRBD1 was called by the table and not checked on the DNA. TRBV21-1 is described as a pseudogene. The CDR3 has 16 residues. CDR3 in DNA: TGTGCCAGCAGCAAAGGTAGGACAGGGAGCAATCAGCCCCAGCATTTT. Amino acid sequence: CASSKGRTGSNQPQHF.

The V gene is TRBV5-4, the J gene TRBJ2-4; the D gene is possibly TRBD1 (6 bases). The V gene lost 4 bases and the J gene lost 0 bases, with 8 bases spanning the gap. The germline gives CDR1 SGHNT, CDR2 YYREEE (reference sequence). This CDR3 contains 14 residues. CDR3 residues: CASSPGVAKNIQYF. CDR3 DNA sequence: TGTGCCAGCAGCCCAGGGGTAGCCAAAAACATTCAGTACTTC. The complete variable domain, with remaining parts taken from reference TRBV5-4 and TRBJ2-4, reads ETGVTQSPTHLIKTRGQQVTLRCSSQSGHNTVSWYQQALGQGPQFIFQYYREEENGRGNFPPRFSGLQFPNYSSELNVNALELDDSALYLCASSPGVAKNIQYFGAGTRLSVL.

The gene calls are TRBV9 and TRBJ2-7; D possibly corresponds to TRBD1 (6 bases). Germline V gene data show CDR1 as SGDLS and CDR2 as YYNGEE. With 4 bases removed from V and 3 bases from J, the gap between germline ends came to 17 bases. This CDR3 region has 15 residues. The CDR3 coding sequence is TGTGCCAGCAGCCCCGGTCCAGGGGCCCTCTACGAGCAGTACTTC. This gives the protein CASSPGPGALYEQYF.

The J gene is TRBJ1-1, the V gene TRBV29-1; TRBD1 might be the D (6 bases). The V end lost 5 bases, the J end lost 5 bases, and 12 bases lay between the germline ends. CDR1 and CDR2 (germline): SQVTM, ANQGSEA. This CDR3 is 12 amino acids long. The CDR3 spells CSVQKQGTEAFF. The CDR3 DNA reads TGCAGCGTTCAGAAACAGGGAACTGAAGCTTTCTTT.

This rearrangement joins TRBV7-8 to TRBJ2-7; 10 nucleotides agree with TRBD2. CDR1 and CDR2 (germline): SGHVS, FQNEAQ. The CDR3 covers 16 residues. V shed 2 bases, J shed 5 bases, and the junction held 9 bases outside the gene matches. DNA of the CDR3: TGTGCCAGCAGCTTACGGCCTAGCGGGAGTGAAGACGAGCAGTACTTC. This translates into CASSLRPSGSEDEQYF. The full variable domain, rest sourced from reference TRBV7-8 and TRBJ2-7, is GAGVSQSPRYKVAKRGQDVALRCDPISGHVSLFWYQQALGQGPEFLTYFQNEAQLDKSGLPSDRFFAERPEGSVSTLKIQRTQQEDSAVYLCASSLRPSGSEDEQYFGPGTRLTVT.

The chain is built from TRBV30 and TRBJ2-7; TRBD1 might be the D (5 bases). The CDR3 length is 15 residues. V was cut by 1 base and J by 3 bases, with 16 bases left in between. Germline lookup yields CDR1 GTSNPN and CDR2 SVGIG (reference sequence). The CDR3 DNA is TGTGCCTGGAGTGGGGGCTTGGCGCCAGACTACGAGCAGTACTTC. Protein product: CAWSGGLAPDYEQYF.

This chain links TRBV15 with TRBJ1-2, with D unclear. CDR1 LNHNV and CDR2 YYDKDF come from the germline V gene (reference sequence). The V gene lost 1 base and the J gene lost 4 bases, with 13 bases spanning the gap. This CDR3 has 15 amino acids. CDR3 in DNA: TGTGCCACCAGCAGAGGGACTGAAGAAGTCTATGGCTACACCTTC. It codes for CATSRGTEEVYGYTF.

The V call is TRBV28, the J call TRBJ2-6; a weak D match, TRBD2 (7 bases). Trimming cost V 7 bases and J 0 bases, with 13 bases left between them. CDR1 and CDR2 (germline): MDHEN, SYDVKM. This CDR3 spans 16 amino acids. Here the CDR3 reads CASTRGGSSGANVLTF. CDR3 in DNA: TGTGCCAGCACGAGGGGGGGGAGCTCTGGGGCCAACGTCCTGACTTTC.

The chain recombines TRBV2 with TRBJ2-5; 9 bases match TRBD1. The germline CDR1 and CDR2 sequences are SNHLY and FYNNEI. The V segment lost 6 bases and the J segment 6 bases; nucleotides outside the gene matches: 8. The CDR3 is 14 amino acids. This chain's CDR3 is CASRATGGEKTQYF. The DNA for the CDR3 is TGTGCCAGCAGGGCGACAGGGGGTGAGAAGACCCAGTACTTC.

The chain couples TRBV30 to TRBJ2-7; the match to TRBD2 covers 8 bases. In germline, CDR1 is GTSNPN, CDR2 SVGIG (reference sequence). The CDR3 is made up of 11 amino acids. As DNA, the CDR3 is TGTGCTTTTGCGGGGGGTTACGAGCAGTACTTC. Translated: CAFAGGYEQYF. Complete variable domain (other parts from reference TRBV30 and TRBJ2-7): SQTIHQWPATLVQPVGSPLSLECTVEGTSNPNLYWYRQAAGRGLQLLFYSVGIGQISSEVPQNLSASRPQDRQFILSSKKLLLSDSGFYLCAFAGGYEQYFGPGTRLTVT.

The V call is TRBV19, the J call TRBJ1-5; 7 nucleotides line up with TRBD1. This CDR3 spans 15 amino acids. Germline-derived CDR1 and CDR2 are LNHDA and SQIVND (reference sequence). Trimming took 5 bases from V and 4 from J; bases not matched to a gene: 8. CDR3 in amino acids: CASSVRDRRNQPQHF. The CDR3 bases are TGTGCCAGTAGTGTGAGGGACAGAAGAAATCAGCCCCAGCATTTT.

CDR3: CASSTTSGRAYYNEQFF. CDR3 nucleotides: TGTGCCAGTAGTACGACTAGCGGGAGGGCGTACTACAATGAGCAGTTCTTC. The chain links TRBV19 to TRBJ2-1; 14 bases fit TRBD2. Germline trimming cut 4 bases from V and 3 bases from J; bases unmatched to any gene: 5. Germline values: CDR1 LNHDA, CDR2 SQIVND (reference sequence). The CDR3 contains 17 residues.

This clone was found once. The chain is built from TRBV18 and TRBJ2-3; 7 bases fit TRBD1. Looked up from germline, CDR1 is KGHSH and CDR2 is LQKENI. The CDR3 extends over 15 amino acids. Trimming cost V 3 bases and J 2 bases; bases outside gene matches: 5. For the CDR3, the DNA is TGTGCCAGCTCACCCTGGGGGACAGCCACAGATACGCAGTATTTT. Its protein product is CASSPWGTATDTQYF.

V gene TRBV7-2 combines with J gene TRBJ1-2, with D maybe TRBD1 (6 bases). The ends were cut back, 1 base at V and 3 bases at J, with 15 bases in the middle. This CDR3 contains 16 residues. CDR1 is SGHTA and CDR2 is FQGNSA in the germline V gene. CDR3 sequence (DNA): TGTGCCAGCAGCTTAGGGACAGAGGTGTTCTACTATGGCTACACCTTC. It specifies CASSLGTEVFYYGYTF.

The chain uses TRBV9 and TRBJ2-5, with D possibly being TRBD2 (5 bases). CDR1 and CDR2 from the germline V gene are SGDLS and YYNGEE. Trimming removed 0 bases at V and 4 bases at J, with 13 bases between. CDR3 length: 15 residues. The DNA for the CDR3 is TGTGCCAGCAGCGTAGCTGGCCCCGAGGGAGAGACCCAGTACTTC. It yields the protein CASSVAGPEGETQYF.